The T cell receptor (beta chain) under discussion was sequenced for a study of blood T cell repertoires in COVID-19. Enrollment of patients from Seattle took place during active infection, with longitudinal follow-up. This CDR3 spans 18 amino acids. V lost 0 bases to trimming and J lost 2 bases; unmatched junction nucleotides: 10. Germline-derived CDR1 and CDR2 are SGHNT and YYREEE (reference sequence). The data were produced by immunoSEQ multiplex PCR, yet TCRdb's version contains in-frame clones alone and is incomplete. The table includes roughly 110,000 clones, 70% to 80% detected once. The sequenced material came from peripheral blood. This sequence joins TRBV5-4 and TRBJ2-3; 9 bases line up with TRBD2. This sequence originates from an elderly man with COVID-19, enrolled during active disease. CDR3 sequence reads: CASSLAGSGSIYTDTQYF. The CDR3 nucleotides are TGTGCCAGCAGCTTGGCCGGTAGCGGGAGTATTTACACAGATACGCAGTATTTT. Full variable domain (missing parts from reference TRBV5-4 and TRBJ2-3): ETGVTQSPTHLIKTRGQQVTLRCSSQSGHNTVSWYQQALGQGPQFIFQYYREEENGRGNFPPRFSGLQFPNYSSELNVNALELDDSALYLCASSLAGSGSIYTDTQYFGPGTRLTVL.